The T cell receptor beta chain described here comes from a study of spatial heterogeneity in lung cancer. MiXCR, applied by TCRdb to the 5' RACE reads, yields one record per CDR3 protein. The table has about 1,900 distinct CDR3 sequences, roughly 12% seen once. Time point noted: sample taken at primary tumor resection. Unsorted whole RNA samples from tumor, nontumor lung or frozen PBMC were sequenced. Judged by abundance, this clonotype is medium-sized (0.01 to 0.1%). Trimming at V came to 3 bases and at J to 2 bases, leaving 4 bases not matched to a gene. From germline, CDR1 is SGDLS and CDR2 YYNGEE. There are 16 residues in the CDR3.

This TCR was recovered from a female donor with early-stage non-small cell lung cancer. The V and J genes are TRBV9 and TRBJ2-3; TRBD2 matches at 12 bases. The specimen comprised normal lung tissue next to the tumor, sampled at surgery. The CDR3 here is CASSGGTSGLTDTQYF. The CDR3 nucleotides read TGTGCCAGCAGCGGCGGGACTAGCGGGCTCACAGATACGCAGTATTTT.